The T cell receptor beta chain described here comes from a study of human T cells and chemical hapten exposure. Overall study context: 0.01% DPC was applied to the upper back in patch tests, which were read at 6 days. Study outcomes and limitations: Each of the donors had alopecia, so their immune responses may not resemble those of healthy people.

CDR3 length: 17 amino acids. CDR1 is MDHEN and CDR2 is SYDVKM in the germline V gene. The V segment lost 0 bases and the J segment 0 bases; nucleotides outside the gene matches: 5. Time point meaning: patch test 3, about 24 weeks after DPC sensitization. Treatment reported: therapeutic diphenylcyclopropenone sensitization with weekly scalp DPC. Participating donors were patients with alopecia, aged 18 to 70 years, considered appropriate candidates for DPC. One entry per CDR3 protein results from TCRdb running MiXCR on the RACE reads. The data contain 62,000 or so distinct CDR3 sequences, approximately 10% of them singletons. Concerning this clonotype: Antigen unknown.

The rearrangement links TRBV28 to TRBJ1-1, with TRBD1 identical over 9 bases. The specimen comprised whole blood, sampled in connection with sensitization to the hapten diphenylcyclopropenone (DPC). This clonotype was obtained from a woman in her twenties or thirties with alopecia areata. Some clones in this sample may be carry-over from other donors' samples. The CDR3 bases are TGTGCCAGCAGTTTATGGGGGACAGGGAGTATGAACACTGAAGCTTTCTTT. It codes for CASSLWGTGSMNTEAFF.